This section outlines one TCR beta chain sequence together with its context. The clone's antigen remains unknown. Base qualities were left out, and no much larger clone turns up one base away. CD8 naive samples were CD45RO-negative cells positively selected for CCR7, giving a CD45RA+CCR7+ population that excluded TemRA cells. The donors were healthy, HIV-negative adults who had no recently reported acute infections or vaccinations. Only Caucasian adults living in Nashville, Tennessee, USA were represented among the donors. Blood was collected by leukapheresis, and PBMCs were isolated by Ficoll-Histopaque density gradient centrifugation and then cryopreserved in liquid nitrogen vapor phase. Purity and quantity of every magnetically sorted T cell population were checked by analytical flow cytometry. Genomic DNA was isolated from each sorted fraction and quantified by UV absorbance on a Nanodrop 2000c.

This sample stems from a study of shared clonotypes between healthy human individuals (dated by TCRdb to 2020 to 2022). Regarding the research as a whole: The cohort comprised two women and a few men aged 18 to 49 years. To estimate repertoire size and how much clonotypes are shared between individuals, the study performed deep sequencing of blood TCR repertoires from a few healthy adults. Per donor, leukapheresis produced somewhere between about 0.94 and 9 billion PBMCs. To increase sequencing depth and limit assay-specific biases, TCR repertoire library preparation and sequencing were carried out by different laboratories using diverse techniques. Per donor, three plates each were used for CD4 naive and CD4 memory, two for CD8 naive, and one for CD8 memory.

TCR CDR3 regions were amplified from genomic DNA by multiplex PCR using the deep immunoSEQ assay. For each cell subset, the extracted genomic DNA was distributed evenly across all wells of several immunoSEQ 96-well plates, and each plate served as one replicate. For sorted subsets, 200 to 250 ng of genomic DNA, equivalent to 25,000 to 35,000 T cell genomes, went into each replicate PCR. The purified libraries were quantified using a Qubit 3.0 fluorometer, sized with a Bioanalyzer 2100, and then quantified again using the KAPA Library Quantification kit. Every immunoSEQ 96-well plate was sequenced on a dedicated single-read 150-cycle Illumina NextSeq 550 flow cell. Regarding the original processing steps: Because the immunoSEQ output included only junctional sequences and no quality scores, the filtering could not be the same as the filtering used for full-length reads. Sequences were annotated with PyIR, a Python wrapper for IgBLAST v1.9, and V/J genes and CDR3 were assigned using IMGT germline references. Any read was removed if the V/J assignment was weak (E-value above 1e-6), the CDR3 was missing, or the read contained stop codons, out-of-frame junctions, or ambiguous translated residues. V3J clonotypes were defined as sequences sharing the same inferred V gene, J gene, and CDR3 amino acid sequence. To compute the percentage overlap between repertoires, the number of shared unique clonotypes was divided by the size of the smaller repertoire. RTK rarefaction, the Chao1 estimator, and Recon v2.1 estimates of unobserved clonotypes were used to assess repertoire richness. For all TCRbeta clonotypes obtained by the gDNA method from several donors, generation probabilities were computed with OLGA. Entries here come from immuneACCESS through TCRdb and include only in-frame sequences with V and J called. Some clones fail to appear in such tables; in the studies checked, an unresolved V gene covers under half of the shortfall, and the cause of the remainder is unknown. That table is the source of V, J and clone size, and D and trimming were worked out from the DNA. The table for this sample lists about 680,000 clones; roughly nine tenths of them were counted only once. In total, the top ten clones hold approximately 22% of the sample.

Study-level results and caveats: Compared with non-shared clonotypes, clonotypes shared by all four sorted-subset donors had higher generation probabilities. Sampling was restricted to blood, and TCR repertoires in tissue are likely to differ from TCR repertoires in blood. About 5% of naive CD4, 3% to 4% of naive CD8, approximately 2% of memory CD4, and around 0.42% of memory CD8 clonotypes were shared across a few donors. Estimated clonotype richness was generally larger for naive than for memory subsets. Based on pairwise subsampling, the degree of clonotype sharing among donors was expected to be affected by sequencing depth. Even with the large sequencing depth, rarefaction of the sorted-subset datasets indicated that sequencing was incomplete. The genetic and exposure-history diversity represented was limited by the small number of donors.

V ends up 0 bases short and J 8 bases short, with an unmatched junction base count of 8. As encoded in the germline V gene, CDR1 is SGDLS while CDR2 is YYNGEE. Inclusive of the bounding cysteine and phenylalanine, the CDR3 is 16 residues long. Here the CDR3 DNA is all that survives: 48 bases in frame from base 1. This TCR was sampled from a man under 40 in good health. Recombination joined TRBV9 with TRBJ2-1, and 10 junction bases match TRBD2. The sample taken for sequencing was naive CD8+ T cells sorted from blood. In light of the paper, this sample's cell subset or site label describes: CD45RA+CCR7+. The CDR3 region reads CASSVVGLAVGDEQFF. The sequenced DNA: TGTGCCAGCAGCGTAGTCGGACTAGCGGTTGGCGATGAGCAGTTCTTC.